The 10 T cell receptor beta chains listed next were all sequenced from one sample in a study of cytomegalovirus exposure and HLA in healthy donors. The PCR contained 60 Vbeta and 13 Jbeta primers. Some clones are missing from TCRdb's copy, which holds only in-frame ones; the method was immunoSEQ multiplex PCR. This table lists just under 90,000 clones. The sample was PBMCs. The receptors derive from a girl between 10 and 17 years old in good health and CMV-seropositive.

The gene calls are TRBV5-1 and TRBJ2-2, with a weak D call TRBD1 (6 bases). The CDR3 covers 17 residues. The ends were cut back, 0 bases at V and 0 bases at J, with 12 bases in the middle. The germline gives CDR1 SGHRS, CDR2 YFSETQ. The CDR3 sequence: CASSLELGQSNTGELFF. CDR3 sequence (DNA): TGCGCCAGCAGCTTGGAACTGGGACAATCGAACACCGGGGAGCTGTTTTTT.

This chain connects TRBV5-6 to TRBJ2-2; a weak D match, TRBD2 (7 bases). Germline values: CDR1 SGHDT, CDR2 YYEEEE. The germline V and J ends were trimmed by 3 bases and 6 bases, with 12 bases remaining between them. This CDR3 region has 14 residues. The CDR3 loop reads CASSWGGPAGELFF. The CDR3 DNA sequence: TGTGCCAGCAGCTGGGGGGGGCCGGCCGGGGAGCTGTTTTTT.

In DNA, the CDR3 is TGTGCCAGCACCGTAAATTCTGGGGCCAACGTCCTGACTTTC. It specifies CASTVNSGANVLTF. This rearrangement joins TRBV28 to TRBJ2-6; D gene unclear. Germline CDR1 MDHEN, CDR2 SYDVKM. Between the trimmed V and J ends, which lost 7 bases and 1 base, there was a span of 8 bases. The CDR3 runs 14 residues.

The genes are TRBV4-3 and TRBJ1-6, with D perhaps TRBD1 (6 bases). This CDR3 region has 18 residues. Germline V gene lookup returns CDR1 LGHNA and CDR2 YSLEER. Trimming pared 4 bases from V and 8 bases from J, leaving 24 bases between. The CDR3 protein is CASSPAPTGPGFYSPLHF. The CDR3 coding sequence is TGCGCCAGCAGCCCAGCCCCTACAGGGCCAGGGTTTTATTCACCCCTCCACTTT.

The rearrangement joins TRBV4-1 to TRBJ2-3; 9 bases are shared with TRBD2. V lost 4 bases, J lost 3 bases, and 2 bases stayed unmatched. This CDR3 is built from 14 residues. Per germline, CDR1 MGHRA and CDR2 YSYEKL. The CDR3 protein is CASSPTSGTDTQYF. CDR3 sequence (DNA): TGCGCCAGCAGCCCGACTAGCGGTACAGATACGCAGTATTTT.

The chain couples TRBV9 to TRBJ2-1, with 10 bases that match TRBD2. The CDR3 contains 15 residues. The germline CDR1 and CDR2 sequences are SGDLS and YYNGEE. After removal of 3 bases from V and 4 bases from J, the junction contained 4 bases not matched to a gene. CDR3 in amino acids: CASSASGGGYNEQFF. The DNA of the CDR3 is TGTGCCAGCAGCGCAAGCGGGGGGGGGTACAATGAGCAGTTCTTC. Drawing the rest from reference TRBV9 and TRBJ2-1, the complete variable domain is DSGVTQTPKHLITATGQRVTLRCSPRSGDLSVYWYQQSLDQGLQFLIQYYNGEERAKGNILERFSAQQFPDLHSELNLSSLELGDSALYFCASSASGGGYNEQFFGPGTRLTVL.

The CDR3 nucleotides are TGTGCCAGCAGCTTAGGGGTGGGGGGGATGACTGAAGCTTTCTTT. As protein: CASSLGVGGMTEAFF. The rearrangement links TRBV7-2 to TRBJ1-1; maybe TRBD1 (5 bases). The V gene's germline CDR1 is SGHTA and CDR2 FQGNSA. The CDR3 runs to 15 residues. V was shortened by 1 base and J by 5 bases, with 14 bases between the two germline ends.

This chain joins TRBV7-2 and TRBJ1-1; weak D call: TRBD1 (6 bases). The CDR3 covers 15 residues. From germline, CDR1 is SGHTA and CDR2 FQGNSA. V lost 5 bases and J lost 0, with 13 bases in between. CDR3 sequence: CASSPTGQMNTEAFF. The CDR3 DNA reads TGTGCCAGCAGCCCTACGGGACAAATGAACACTGAAGCTTTCTTT.

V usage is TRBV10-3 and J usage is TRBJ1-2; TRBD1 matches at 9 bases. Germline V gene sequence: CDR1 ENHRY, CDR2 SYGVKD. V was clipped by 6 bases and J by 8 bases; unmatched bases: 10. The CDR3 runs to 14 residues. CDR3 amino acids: CAISRDREGGGYTF. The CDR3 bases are TGTGCCATCAGCAGGGACAGGGAGGGCGGAGGCTACACCTTC.

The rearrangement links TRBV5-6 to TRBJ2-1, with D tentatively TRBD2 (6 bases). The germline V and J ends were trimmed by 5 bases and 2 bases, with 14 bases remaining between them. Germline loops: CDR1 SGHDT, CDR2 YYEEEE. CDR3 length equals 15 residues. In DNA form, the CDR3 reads TGTGCCAGCAGACTCGGAGGGGCCCCCTACAATGAGCAGTTCTTC. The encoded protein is CASRLGGAPYNEQFF.